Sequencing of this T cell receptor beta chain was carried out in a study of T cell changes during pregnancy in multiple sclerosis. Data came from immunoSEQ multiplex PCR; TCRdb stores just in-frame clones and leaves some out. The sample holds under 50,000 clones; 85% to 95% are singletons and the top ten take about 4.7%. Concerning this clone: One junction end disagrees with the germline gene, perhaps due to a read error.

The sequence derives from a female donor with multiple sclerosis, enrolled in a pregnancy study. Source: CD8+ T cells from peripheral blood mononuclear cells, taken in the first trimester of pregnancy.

The CDR3 reads CASSPLSSNYDYTF. DNA for the CDR3: TGTGCCAGCAGCCCGCTCTCTTCTAACTATGACTACACCTTC. V gene TRBV7-9 combines with J gene TRBJ1-2; no firm D call. CDR1 is SEHNR, CDR2 FQNEAQ, per germline (reference sequence). CDR3 length: 14 amino acids.